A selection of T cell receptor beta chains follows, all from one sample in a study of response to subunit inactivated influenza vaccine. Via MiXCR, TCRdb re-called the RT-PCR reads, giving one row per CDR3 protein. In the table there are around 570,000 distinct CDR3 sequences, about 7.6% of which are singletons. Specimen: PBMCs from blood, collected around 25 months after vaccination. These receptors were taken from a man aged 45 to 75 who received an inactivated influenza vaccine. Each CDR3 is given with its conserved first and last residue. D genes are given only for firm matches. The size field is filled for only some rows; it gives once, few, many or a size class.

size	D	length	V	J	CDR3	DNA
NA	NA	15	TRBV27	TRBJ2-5	CASSLSYLYQETQYF	TGTGCCAGCAGTTTATCTTACCTTTATCAAGAGACCCAGTACTTC
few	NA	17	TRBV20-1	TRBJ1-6	CSARDDLRSSYNSPLHF	TGCAGTGCTAGAGATGACCTCCGGAGCTCCTATAATTCACCCCTCCACTTT
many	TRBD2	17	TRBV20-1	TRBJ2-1	CSARTPSGGPKLNEQFF	TGCAGTGCTAGAACGCCCAGCGGGGGGCCGAAATTGAATGAGCAGTTCTTC
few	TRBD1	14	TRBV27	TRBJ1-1	CASSYDRVGTEAFF	TGTGCCAGCAGTTACGACAGGGTTGGCACTGAAGCTTTCTTT
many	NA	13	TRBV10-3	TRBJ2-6	CAISVPGANVLTF	TGTGCCATCAGTGTGCCTGGGGCCAACGTCCTGACTTTC
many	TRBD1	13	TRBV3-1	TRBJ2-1	CASSPGQGEEQFF	TGTGCCAGCAGCCCTGGACAGGGTGAAGAGCAGTTCTTC
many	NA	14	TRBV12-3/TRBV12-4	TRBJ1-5	CASTSSGDNQPQHF	TGTGCCAGCACCTCCTCGGGGGACAATCAGCCCCAGCATTTT
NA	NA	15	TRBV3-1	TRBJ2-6	CASSRRGSGANVLTF	TGTGCCAGCAGCCGTAGGGGTTCTGGGGCCAACGTCCTGACTTTC
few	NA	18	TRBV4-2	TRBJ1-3	CASSQDDGGRQIGNTIYF	TGTGCCAGCAGCCAAGACGACGGCGGGAGACAAATTGGAAACACCATATATTTT
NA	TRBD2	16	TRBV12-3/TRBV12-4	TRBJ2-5	CASSSEGLAGGETQYF	TGTGCCAGCAGTTCAGAAGGACTAGCGGGGGGGGAGACCCAGTACTTC
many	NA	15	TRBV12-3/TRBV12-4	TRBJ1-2	CASRKSGTLNYGYTF	TGTGCCAGCAGAAAATCCGGGACACTTAACTATGGCTACACCTTC
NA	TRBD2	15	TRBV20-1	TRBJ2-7	CSAPLRGGRANEQYF	TGCAGTGCCCCCCTAAGAGGCGGGAGGGCCAACGAGCAGTACTTC
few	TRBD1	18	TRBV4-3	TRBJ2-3	CASSPRLRGTGGSDTQYF	TGCGCCAGCAGTCCAAGATTGAGGGGCACAGGGGGCTCGGATACGCAGTATTTT
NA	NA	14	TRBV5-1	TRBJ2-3	CASSLGTAKDTQYF	TGCGCCAGCAGCTTAGGGACGGCTAAGGATACGCAGTATTTT
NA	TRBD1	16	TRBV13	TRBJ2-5	CASSLEGQTSDETQYF	TGTGCCAGCAGCTTAGAGGGACAGACGAGTGACGAGACCCAGTACTTC
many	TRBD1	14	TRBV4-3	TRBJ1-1	CASSPGQANTEAFF	TGCGCCAGCAGCCCTGGACAGGCTAACACTGAAGCTTTCTTT
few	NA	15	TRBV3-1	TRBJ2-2	CASTRFGEWTGELFF	TGTGCCAGCACCCGTTTCGGGGAGTGGACCGGGGAGCTGTTTTTT
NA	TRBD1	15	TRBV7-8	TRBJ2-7	CASSSRQGARYEQYF	TGTGCCAGCAGCTCACGTCAGGGGGCTAGGTACGAGCAGTACTTC
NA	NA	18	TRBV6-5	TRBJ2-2	CASSYSFPGPTRPGELFF	TGTGCCAGCAGTTACTCGTTCCCCGGACCCACAAGGCCCGGGGAGCTGTTTTTT
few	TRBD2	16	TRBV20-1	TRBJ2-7	CSARDLSGLAGYEQYF	TGCAGTGCTAGAGATCTTTCTGGACTAGCGGGCTACGAGCAGTACTTC
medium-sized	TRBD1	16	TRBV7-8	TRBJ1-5	CASSLATGVDNQPQHF	TGTGCCAGCAGCTTAGCTACAGGGGTCGACAATCAGCCCCAGCATTTT
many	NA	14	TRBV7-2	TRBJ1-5	CASSLARVNQPQHF	TGTGCCAGCAGCTTAGCGCGGGTGAATCAGCCCCAGCATTTT
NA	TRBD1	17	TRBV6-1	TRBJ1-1	CASRRTGARNTNTEAFF	TGTGCCAGCAGACGGACAGGGGCCCGAAATACGAACACTGAAGCTTTCTTT
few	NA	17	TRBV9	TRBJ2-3	CASSARVRSLGTDTQYF	TGTGCCAGCAGCGCCCGGGTCAGATCCCTGGGCACAGATACGCAGTATTTT
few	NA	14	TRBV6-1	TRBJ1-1	CASASGVVVGEAFF	TGTGCCAGCGCGTCCGGGGTTGTGGTAGGTGAAGCTTTCTTT
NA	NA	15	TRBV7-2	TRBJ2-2	CASSLVYRDTGELFF	TGTGCCAGCAGCTTAGTATACAGGGACACCGGGGAGCTGTTTTTT
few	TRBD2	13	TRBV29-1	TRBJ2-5	CSVVAGGPETQYF	TGCAGCGTTGTAGCGGGAGGGCCAGAGACCCAGTACTTC
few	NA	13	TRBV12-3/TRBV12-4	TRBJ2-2	CASSVDLDGELFF	TGTGCCAGCAGTGTCGACCTCGATGGGGAGCTGTTTTTT
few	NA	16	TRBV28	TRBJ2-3	CASSSPSGARTDTQYF	TGTGCCAGCAGTTCCCCAAGCGGAGCACGCACAGATACGCAGTATTTT
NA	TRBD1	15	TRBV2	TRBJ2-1	CASNSGGQGYNEQFF	TGTGCCAGCAACTCAGGGGGACAGGGGTACAATGAGCAGTTCTTC